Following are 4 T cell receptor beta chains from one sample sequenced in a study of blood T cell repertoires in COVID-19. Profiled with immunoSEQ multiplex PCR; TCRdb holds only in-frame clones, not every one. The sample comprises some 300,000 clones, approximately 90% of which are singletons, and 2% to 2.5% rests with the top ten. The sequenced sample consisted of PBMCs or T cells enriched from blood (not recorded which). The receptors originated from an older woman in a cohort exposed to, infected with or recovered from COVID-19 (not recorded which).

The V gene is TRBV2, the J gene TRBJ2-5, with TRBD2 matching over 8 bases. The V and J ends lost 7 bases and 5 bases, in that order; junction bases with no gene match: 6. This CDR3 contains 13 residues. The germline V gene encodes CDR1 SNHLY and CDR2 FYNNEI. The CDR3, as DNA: TGTGCCAGCAAGGGTAGCGGGGTGGAGACCCAGTACTTC. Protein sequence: CASKGSGVETQYF.

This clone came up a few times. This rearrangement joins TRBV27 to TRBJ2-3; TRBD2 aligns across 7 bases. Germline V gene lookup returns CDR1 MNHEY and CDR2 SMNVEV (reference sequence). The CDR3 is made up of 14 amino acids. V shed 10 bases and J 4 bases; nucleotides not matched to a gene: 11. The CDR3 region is CATKVRGGADTQYF. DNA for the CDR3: TGTGCCACCAAGGTGCGGGGAGGGGCAGATACGCAGTATTTT.

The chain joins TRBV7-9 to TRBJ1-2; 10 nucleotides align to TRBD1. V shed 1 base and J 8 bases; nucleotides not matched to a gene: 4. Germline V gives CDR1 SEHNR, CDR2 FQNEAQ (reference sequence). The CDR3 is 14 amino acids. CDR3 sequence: CASSLGQGAGGYTF. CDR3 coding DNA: TGTGCCAGCAGCTTAGGACAGGGGGCGGGAGGCTACACCTTC.

The CDR3 reads CASRGQGSNYGYTF. The CDR3 DNA reads as TGTGCCAGCAGGGGGCAGGGCAGTAACTATGGCTACACCTTC. The chain couples TRBV25-1 to TRBJ1-2, with D possibly matching TRBD1 (5 bases). In germline, CDR1 is MGHDK, CDR2 SYGVNS. The CDR3 loop spans 14 amino acids. Between the trimmed V and J ends, which lost 6 bases and 1 base, there was a span of 12 bases.